A selection of T cell receptor beta chains follows, all from one sample in a study of blood T cell repertoires in COVID-19. Clones were read by immunoSEQ multiplex PCR, and TCRdb kept only the in-frame ones, dropping some. The table has approximately 180,000 clones, 65% to 90% seen once; the top ten hold 13% to 15%. Sequenced material: PBMCs or T cells enriched from blood (not recorded which). These receptor sequences come from a man aged 50-59 years who had recovered from COVID-19. The CDR3 runs from the conserved cysteine through the conserved F or W. The D gene is left open where the match is weak. Not every row has a clone size; where given, it reads once, few, many or a size class.

TRBJ1-5,.,TRBV19,.,CASSNTGGIQPQHF,TGTGCCAGTAGTAATACCGGAGGGATTCAGCCCCAGCATTTT
TRBJ1-1,.,TRBV7-9,TRBD1,CASSLDAGTGPRAFF,TGTGCCAGCAGCCTAGACGCCGGGACAGGGCCCAGAGCTTTCTTT
TRBJ1-3,.,TRBV7-6,.,CASSLGQSSGNTIYF,TGTGCCAGCAGCTTAGGACAGAGCTCTGGAAACACCATATATTTT
TRBJ1-4,.,TRBV7-9,TRBD1,CASSHRGSDEKLFF,TGTGCCAGCAGCCACAGGGGATCGGATGAAAAACTGTTTTTT
TRBJ2-3,.,TRBV11-2,TRBD2,CASSSFAGVYGTDTQYF,TGTGCCAGCAGCTCCTTTGCGGGGGTTTACGGCACAGATACGCAGTATTTT
TRBJ1-1,.,TRBV9,TRBD1,CASSYMTGVTTEAFF,TGTGCCAGCAGCTATATGACAGGGGTTACCACTGAAGCTTTCTTT
TRBJ2-7,.,TRBV4-1,TRBD2,CASRGGGSEQYF,TGCGCCAGCCGCGGGGGGGGCAGCGAGCAGTACTTC
TRBJ2-4,.,TRBV9,TRBD2,CASSPLVAGGYKNIQYF,TGTGCCAGCAGCCCCCTCGTTGCGGGGGGCTACAAAAACATTCAGTACTTC
TRBJ2-1,.,TRBV5-1,TRBD1,CASSLQVRGYDEQFF,TGCGCCAGCAGCCTGCAAGTCAGGGGGTACGATGAGCAGTTCTTC
TRBJ1-4,.,TRBV4-1,TRBD1,CASSLGTGTNEKLFF,TGCGCCAGCAGCCTGGGGACAGGAACTAATGAAAAACTGTTTTTT
TRBJ1-2,.,TRBV5-6,.,CASSLSISEIYGYTF,TGTGCCAGCAGCTTGTCCATTAGTGAAATATATGGCTACACCTTC
TRBJ1-1,.,TRBV7-9,.,CASSLREGRTEAFF,TGTGCCAGCAGCTTACGGGAGGGGCGGACTGAAGCTTTCTTT
TRBJ1-2,.,TRBV5-1,TRBD1,CASSLAGQGSDGYTF,TGCGCCAGCAGCTTGGCGGGACAGGGGAGTGATGGCTACACCTTC
TRBJ2-2,.,TRBV5-1,TRBD2,CASRGLAGATGELFF,TGCGCCAGCAGAGGACTAGCGGGAGCCACCGGGGAGCTGTTTTTT
TRBJ1-2,medium-sized,TRBV2,TRBD1,CASRGERVQGSGYTF,TGTGCCAGCAGGGGGGAGCGAGTACAGGGGTCTGGCTACACCTTC
TRBJ2-7,.,TRBV25-1,TRBD1,CASSQTGTGNEQYF,TGTGCCAGCAGTCAAACCGGGACAGGGAACGAGCAGTACTTC
TRBJ1-1,.,TRBV6-5,.,CASSSRPRGNTEAFF,TGTGCCAGCAGTTCCCGGCCCCGGGGGAACACTGAAGCTTTCTTT
TRBJ2-3,.,TRBV7-7,TRBD2,CASSPRKGGAHTDTQYF,TGTGCCAGCAGTCCCCGGAAGGGAGGGGCGCACACAGATACGCAGTATTTT
TRBJ2-6,once,TRBV9,TRBD1,CASSVEPPGGAGANVLTF,TGTGCCAGCAGCGTAGAACCTCCAGGGGGCGCTGGGGCCAACGTCCTGACTTTC
TRBJ2-3,.,TRBV10-2,.,CASRLEGTDTQYF,TGCGCCAGTAGACTAGAGGGCACAGATACGCAGTATTTT
TRBJ2-3,.,TRBV4-1,.,CASSRGGAPGTDTQYF,TGCGCCAGCAGCAGAGGGGGGGCGCCGGGCACAGATACGCAGTATTTT
TRBJ2-1,.,TRBV6-1,TRBD2,CASSEAALAGVYEQFF,TGTGCCAGCAGTGAAGCGGCACTAGCGGGGGTGTATGAGCAGTTCTTC